Listed below are T cell receptor beta chains from one sample, sequenced in a study of T cells in Graves' hyperthyroidism and ophthalmopathy. TCRdb reprocessed the multiplex PCR reads via MiXCR and lists one record per CDR3 protein. The table has fewer than 400,000 distinct CDR3 sequences, around a sixth seen once. The sequenced material came from blood. These receptors came from a woman younger than 30 with Graves' hyperthyroidism that later progressed to Graves' ophthalmopathy. The CDR3 runs from the conserved cysteine through the conserved F or W. The D gene is left open where the match is weak. Only some rows state a clone size, as once, few, many or a class for expanded clones.

V gene: TRBV28
D gene: -
J gene: TRBJ2-1
clone size: many
CDR3 DNA: TGTGCCAGCAGGATGTCCACTAAGCAGTTCTTC
CDR3 protein: CASRMSTKQFF

V gene: TRBV12-3/TRBV12-4
D gene: -
J gene: TRBJ1-5
clone size: -
CDR3 DNA: TGTGCCAGCAGTTTACGGCGGGATCAGCCCCAGAATTTT
CDR3 protein: CASSLRRDQPQNF

V gene: TRBV27
D gene: TRBD2
J gene: TRBJ2-3
clone size: many
CDR3 DNA: TGTGCCAGCAGTCGCCTAGCGGGAGATCGCGCAGATACGCAGTATTTT
CDR3 protein: CASSRLAGDRADTQYF

V gene: TRBV7-9
D gene: -
J gene: TRBJ1-2
clone size: -
CDR3 DNA: TGTGCCAGCAGCTCTGCGGAATACGGGGGCTACACCTTC
CDR3 protein: CASSSAEYGGYTF

V gene: TRBV10-3
D gene: TRBD2
J gene: TRBJ2-7
clone size: -
CDR3 DNA: TGTGCCATCAGGGGGACTAGCGGGCATCAACCCTACGAGCAGTACTTC
CDR3 protein: CAIRGTSGHQPYEQYF

V gene: TRBV6-5
D gene: -
J gene: TRBJ2-5
clone size: -
CDR3 DNA: TGTGCCAGCAGTTACTCACAGGAGGTCCAAGAGACCCAGTACTTC
CDR3 protein: CASSYSQEVQETQYF

V gene: TRBV6-6
D gene: TRBD2
J gene: TRBJ2-7
clone size: many
CDR3 DNA: TGTGCCAGCAGTTACGGGACTAGCGGTTCCTACGAGCAGTACTTC
CDR3 protein: CASSYGTSGSYEQYF

V gene: TRBV7-9
D gene: TRBD2
J gene: TRBJ2-7
clone size: -
CDR3 DNA: TGTGCCAGCAGCTCGGGACTAGCGGTCTCCTACGAGCAGTACTTC
CDR3 protein: CASSSGLAVSYEQYF

V gene: TRBV12-3/TRBV12-4
D gene: -
J gene: TRBJ2-1
clone size: once
CDR3 DNA: TGTGCCAGCAGTTTAAGACAGCGCGGGGAGCAGTTCTTC
CDR3 protein: CASSLRQRGEQFF

V gene: TRBV20-1
D gene: TRBD2
J gene: TRBJ2-7
clone size: many
CDR3 DNA: TGCAGTGCTAGAGATGAGAGGCGGGAGCTCCTTGAGCAGTACTTC
CDR3 protein: CSARDERRELLEQYF

V gene: TRBV7-2
D gene: TRBD1
J gene: TRBJ2-2
clone size: -
CDR3 DNA: TGTGCCAGCAGCCAGACAGGGCTCGCCGGGGAGCTGTTTTTT
CDR3 protein: CASSQTGLAGELFF

V gene: TRBV6-4
D gene: TRBD2
J gene: TRBJ2-3
clone size: few
CDR3 DNA: TGTGCCAGCAGTGACTCGACTAGCGGGCCCACAGATACGCAGTATTTT
CDR3 protein: CASSDSTSGPTDTQYF

V gene: TRBV5-1
D gene: -
J gene: TRBJ1-6
clone size: few
CDR3 DNA: TGCGCCAGCAGCTGGGACATGAGTAATTCACCCCTCCACTTT
CDR3 protein: CASSWDMSNSPLHF

V gene: TRBV20-1
D gene: -
J gene: TRBJ2-2
clone size: many
CDR3 DNA: TGCAGTGCTAGATCTCGAAACACCGGGGAGCTGTTTTTT
CDR3 protein: CSARSRNTGELFF

V gene: TRBV5-5
D gene: TRBD1
J gene: TRBJ2-7
clone size: many
CDR3 DNA: TGTGCCAGCAGCTTGACAGGGGGACCCAACTACGAGCAGTACTTC
CDR3 protein: CASSLTGGPNYEQYF

V gene: TRBV12-3/TRBV12-4
D gene: TRBD2
J gene: TRBJ2-1
clone size: -
CDR3 DNA: TGTGGGCCCCTAGCGGGGACATCCAATGAGCAGTTCTTC
CDR3 protein: CGPLAGTSNEQFF

V gene: TRBV28
D gene: -
J gene: TRBJ2-7
clone size: many
CDR3 DNA: TGTGCCAGCAGGGGAAGCGGGACAAGCCTAGGGGAGCAGTACTTC
CDR3 protein: CASRGSGTSLGEQYF

V gene: TRBV7-8
D gene: -
J gene: TRBJ2-1
clone size: few
CDR3 DNA: TGTGCCAGCAATATAGGGGGGGTCCTTTACAATGAGCAGTTCTTC
CDR3 protein: CASNIGGVLYNEQFF

V gene: TRBV6-1
D gene: TRBD2
J gene: TRBJ2-1
clone size: few
CDR3 DNA: TGTGCCAGCACCCTCTCCCGACTAGCCTGGTACAATGAGCAGTTCTTC
CDR3 protein: CASTLSRLAWYNEQFF

V gene: TRBV28
D gene: -
J gene: TRBJ2-3
clone size: many
CDR3 DNA: TGTGCCAGCAGTTTAGGGGGAGGCCAGACAGATACGCAGTATTTT
CDR3 protein: CASSLGGGQTDTQYF

V gene: TRBV19
D gene: -
J gene: TRBJ1-6
clone size: few
CDR3 DNA: TGTGCCAGTAGTATAAGCTGGGGTATTGATTCACCCCTCCACTTT
CDR3 protein: CASSISWGIDSPLHF

V gene: TRBV13
D gene: TRBD2
J gene: TRBJ2-1
clone size: many
CDR3 DNA: TGTGCCAGCAGCTCCACTAGCGGGCACAATGAGCAGTTCTTC
CDR3 protein: CASSSTSGHNEQFF

V gene: TRBV29-1
D gene: -
J gene: TRBJ1-5
clone size: few
CDR3 DNA: TGCAGCGTTGAAGAGGCTGACACCGCCGGGCAGCATTTT
CDR3 protein: CSVEEADTAGQHF

V gene: TRBV5-1
D gene: TRBD2
J gene: TRBJ2-5
clone size: few
CDR3 DNA: TGCGCCAGCAGCTCGTTCACTAGCGGAGGAGAAGAGACCCAGTACTTC
CDR3 protein: CASSSFTSGGEETQYF

V gene: TRBV27
D gene: -
J gene: TRBJ1-1
clone size: many
CDR3 DNA: TGTGCCAGCAGACCCCTTCTCCTGGACACTGAAGCTTTCTTT
CDR3 protein: CASRPLLLDTEAFF

V gene: TRBV5-4
D gene: -
J gene: TRBJ1-1
clone size: -
CDR3 DNA: TGTGCCAGCAGCGCAAACTTAGGAGGCACTGAAGCTTTCTTT
CDR3 protein: CASSANLGGTEAFF

V gene: TRBV7-9
D gene: -
J gene: TRBJ1-2
clone size: -
CDR3 DNA: TGTGCCAGCAGCTCCTCCTACGGACGGAGGGACCCTAACTATGGCTACACCTTC
CDR3 protein: CASSSSYGRRDPNYGYTF

V gene: TRBV27
D gene: -
J gene: TRBJ1-1
clone size: -
CDR3 DNA: TGTGCCAGCACAAAGAAGCCTGGAACTGAAGCTTTCTTT
CDR3 protein: CASTKKPGTEAFF

V gene: TRBV3-1
D gene: -
J gene: TRBJ1-1
clone size: few
CDR3 DNA: TGTGCCAGCAGCCAAGGCGGAGGGGAGTCTGAAGCTTTCTTT
CDR3 protein: CASSQGGGESEAFF

V gene: TRBV12-3/TRBV12-4
D gene: -
J gene: TRBJ2-3
clone size: -
CDR3 DNA: TGTGCCAGCAGTCCCTCAGCAGATACGCAGTATTTT
CDR3 protein: CASSPSADTQYF

V gene: TRBV3-1
D gene: -
J gene: TRBJ2-7
clone size: many
CDR3 DNA: TGTGCCAGCAGTCCTGGGGCCCAACTGGGCTCCTACGAGCAGTACTTC
CDR3 protein: CASSPGAQLGSYEQYF

V gene: TRBV7-7
D gene: TRBD2
J gene: TRBJ2-1
clone size: -
CDR3 DNA: TGTGCTAGCAGTCCTCTCTCTAGCGGGGGGGTATATGAGCAGTTCTTC
CDR3 protein: CASSPLSSGGVYEQFF

V gene: TRBV7-9
D gene: TRBD2
J gene: TRBJ2-5
clone size: -
CDR3 DNA: TGTGCCAGCAGCTTGTCGGAAAGGACTAGCGGGAGTGAGACCCAGTACTTC
CDR3 protein: CASSLSERTSGSETQYF

V gene: TRBV20-1
D gene: -
J gene: TRBJ1-2
clone size: few
CDR3 DNA: TGCAGTGCTAGAGATTGGGGAAATAAAGGCTACACCTTC
CDR3 protein: CSARDWGNKGYTF

V gene: TRBV10-3
D gene: -
J gene: TRBJ2-1
clone size: -
CDR3 DNA: TGTGCCACCAGTCCCTCGGAACTAGTTAGGGGTGAGCAGTTCTTC
CDR3 protein: CATSPSELVRGEQFF

V gene: TRBV20-1
D gene: -
J gene: TRBJ2-1
clone size: many
CDR3 DNA: TGCAGTGCTAGAGTTGGGAACAATGAGCAGTTCTTC
CDR3 protein: CSARVGNNEQFF

V gene: TRBV28
D gene: TRBD1
J gene: TRBJ2-2
clone size: few
CDR3 DNA: TGTGCCAGTCGAGACAGGGGGCGACGTACCGGGGAGCTGTTTTTT
CDR3 protein: CASRDRGRRTGELFF

V gene: TRBV7-2
D gene: TRBD1
J gene: TRBJ2-1
clone size: many
CDR3 DNA: TGTGCCAGCAGCTTAAGGCTCCGGACAGGGGGCCGCAATGAGCAGTTCTTC
CDR3 protein: CASSLRLRTGGRNEQFF

V gene: TRBV3-1
D gene: TRBD2
J gene: TRBJ2-5
clone size: many
CDR3 DNA: TGTGCCAGCAGCCAAGATCTGCTAGCGGGACAAGAGACCCAGTACTTC
CDR3 protein: CASSQDLLAGQETQYF

V gene: TRBV7-6
D gene: -
J gene: TRBJ2-3
clone size: -
CDR3 DNA: TGTGCCAGCAGCTCTCCCGGCGGTTCGGGAGCGACAGATACGCAGTATTTT
CDR3 protein: CASSSPGGSGATDTQYF

V gene: TRBV2
D gene: -
J gene: TRBJ2-3
clone size: many
CDR3 DNA: TGTGCCAGCAGTGGGGGGACACCCTCCCCAGATACGCAGTATTTT
CDR3 protein: CASSGGTPSPDTQYF

V gene: TRBV6-2/TRBV6-3
D gene: -
J gene: TRBJ2-7
clone size: many
CDR3 DNA: TGTGCCAGCTCCTCCTTCGGGGCGGACGAGCAGTACTTC
CDR3 protein: CASSSFGADEQYF